The TCR beta chain under discussion was sequenced for a study of T-cell memory formation after mild COVID-19. Study as a whole: TCR clusters were mostly donor specific.

Notes on the study in general: Clones that contracted from day 15 to 85 were balanced CD4/CD8, while later expanders leaned CD4+. Second-wave clones with a day 37 peak had unconfirmed SARS-CoV-2 specificity. Mainly in CM and EM were contracting CD4+ clones; CD8+ were in EMRA.

This clonotype came up a few times. As yet, its antigen is unknown. TCRdb re-called the 5' RACE reads with MiXCR, one entry per CDR3 protein. The sample shows approximately 340,000 distinct CDR3 sequences, about an eighth of them seen only once. Germline CDR1 SGHTA, CDR2 FQGNSA. The V end was cut by 1 base, the J end by 2 bases, with 18 bases between. This CDR3 comprises 19 residues. Source material: PBMCs or a T cell subset sorted from them (not recorded which). The V and J genes are TRBV7-2 and TRBJ2-6; D remains unclear. This receptor was identified in a man between 18 and 35 years old who had mild COVID-19 (a few samples of this study predate the infection). Cell type and time point are not known. The chain's CDR3 is CASSLVPSAWQAGANVLTF. The CDR3 DNA reads as TGTGCCAGCAGCTTAGTTCCGTCGGCCTGGCAGGCTGGGGCCAACGTCCTGACTTTC.